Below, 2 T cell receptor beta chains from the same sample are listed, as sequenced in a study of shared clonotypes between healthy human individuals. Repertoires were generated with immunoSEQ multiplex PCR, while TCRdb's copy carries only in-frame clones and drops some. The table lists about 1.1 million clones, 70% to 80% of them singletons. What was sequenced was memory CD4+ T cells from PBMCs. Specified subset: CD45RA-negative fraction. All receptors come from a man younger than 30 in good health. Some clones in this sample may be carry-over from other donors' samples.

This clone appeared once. The CDR3 protein is CASSATTRGETQYF. DNA for the CDR3: TGTGCCAGCAGCGCTACGACTAGAGGAGAGACCCAGTACTTC. The chain has TRBV9 and TRBJ2-5, with D possibly matching TRBD2 (6 bases). Trimming shortened V by 3 bases and J by 4 bases, and 13 bases separated the two germline ends. The CDR3 has 14 residues. Germline V CDR1 and CDR2: SGDLS, YYNGEE.

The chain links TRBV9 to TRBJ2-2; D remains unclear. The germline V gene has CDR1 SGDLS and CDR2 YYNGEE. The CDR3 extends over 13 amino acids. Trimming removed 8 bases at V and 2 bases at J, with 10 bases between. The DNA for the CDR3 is TGTGCCAGTGGTCAGTCTAACACCGGGGAGCTGTTTTTT. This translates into CASGQSNTGELFF.